This paragraph reports one TCR beta chain. The antigen remains unidentified. Naive CD8 cells lacked CD45RO and underwent positive selection for CCR7, leaving out terminally differentiated effector memory CD45RA+ cells. The CDR3 has 11 residues. V was cut by 11 bases and J by 3 bases, with 11 bases left in between. In germline, CDR1 is MNHNY, CDR2 SVGAGI (reference sequence). The data were taken from a study of shared clonotypes between healthy human individuals. Study context: The cohort comprised a couple of women and a few men. Their ages spanned 18 to 49 years. Three plates were used per donor for CD4 naive, three for CD4 memory, two for CD8 naive and one for CD8 memory.

TCRdb keeps only in-frame clones here, not all; method: immunoSEQ multiplex PCR. The sample holds about 2,200,000 clones, just over 90% seen once. Study-level points and caveats: Naive subsets, compared against memory subsets, generally had larger estimated richness values.

Sequenced material: naive CD8+ T cells from PBMCs. This rearrangement joins TRBV6-6 to TRBJ2-7, with D hard to call. This sequence was found in a man in his late teens or twenties in good health. Some clones in this sample may be carry-over from other donors' samples. The CDR3 loop is CASGLFYEQYF. DNA for the CDR3: TGTGCCTCAGGCCTCTTCTACGAGCAGTACTTC.